The 27 T cell receptor beta chains given below trace back to one sample, sequenced in a study of blood T cells in healthy people across ages. It was with a sample-barcoded 5' primer and a J-beta primer mix that a second PCR of roughly 6 to 12 cycles was run. A single record per CDR3 protein comes from TCRdb applying MiXCR to the 5' RACE reads. This table holds approximately 2,000,000 distinct CDR3 sequences, more than 35% found once. The sequenced material came from blood. The receptor source for this set is a human donor in good health.

The chain uses TRBV12-3 or TRBV12-4 and TRBJ2-7, with no clear D. Trimming pared 6 bases from V and 3 bases from J, leaving 12 bases between. The CDR3 runs to 13 residues. In DNA form, the CDR3 reads TGTGCCAGCAGGAAAGGGTATCACTACGAGCAGTACTTC. It specifies CASRKGYHYEQYF.

The count of this clonotype is one. An end of the junction does not agree with germline; a read error may underlie this. V and J are TRBV7-2 and TRBJ2-1, with 10 nucleotides matching TRBD2. This CDR3 is 17 amino acids long. From germline, CDR1 is SGHTA and CDR2 FQGNSA. In DNA form, the CDR3 reads TGTGCCAGCAGCTCCCTTAAGCGGGGGGGTGTGGGCAATGAGCAGTGCTTC. Translation gives CASSSLKRGGVGNEQCF.

This chain links TRBV15 with TRBJ1-1, with D tentatively TRBD1 (6 bases). This CDR3 has 15 amino acids. In germline, CDR1 is LNHNV, CDR2 YYDKDF (reference sequence). Trimming pared 1 base from V and 0 bases from J, leaving 9 bases between. The chain's CDR3 is CATSRVRTVNTEAFF. As DNA, the CDR3 is TGTGCCACCAGCAGAGTTCGGACAGTGAACACTGAAGCTTTCTTT.

This chain uses TRBV5-1 with TRBJ2-5, with 8 bases fitting TRBD1. The CDR3 sequence is 16 residues long. J gave up 4 bases and V 0 bases, and 8 bases lay outside the gene matches. CDR1 and CDR2 (germline): SGHRS, YFSETQ. CDR3 protein: CASSLVVEGTGETQYF. The CDR3 region has the DNA TGCGCCAGCAGCTTGGTTGTTGAGGGGACAGGAGAGACCCAGTACTTC.

Remarks on this clonotype: Relative to the germline gene, one junction end is altered; a read error may explain this. CDR3 in DNA: TGTGCCAGCGGCTTGGGGCGACTAACCGGGGGACCCACAGATACGCAGTATTTT. Translated: CASGLGRLTGGPTDTQYF. The chain carries TRBV7-8 and TRBJ2-3; D might be TRBD2 (6 bases). This CDR3 region has 18 residues. Per germline, CDR1 SGHVS and CDR2 FQNEAQ.

This clonotype was counted only a few times. The chain uses TRBV5-1 and TRBJ1-2; no clear D. This CDR3 has 15 amino acids. CDR1 is SGHRS, CDR2 YFSETQ, per germline. Trimming removed 0 bases at V and 0 bases at J, with 9 bases between. CDR3: CASSLEQPPNYGYTF. The DNA for the CDR3 is TGCGCCAGCAGCTTGGAACAGCCCCCTAACTATGGCTACACCTTC.

This rearrangement joins TRBV20-1 to TRBJ2-3, with 7 bases that match TRBD1. The CDR3 consists of 14 residues. The germline V gene has CDR1 DFQATT and CDR2 SNEGSKA (reference sequence). With V trimmed by 5 bases and J by 5 bases, 10 bases remained unmatched. DNA of the CDR3: TGCAGTGCTGCAACAGGGGTGGGCCGAGATACGCAGTATTTT. Translation gives CSAATGVGRDTQYF.

The count of this clonotype is one. This chain connects TRBV11-2 to TRBJ2-3; D is ambiguous. The V gene lost 0 bases and the J gene lost 6 bases, with 10 bases spanning the gap. Germline V gene sequence: CDR1 SGHAT, CDR2 FQNNGV. The CDR3 has 14 residues. The DNA of the CDR3 is TGTGCCAGCAGCTTAGATCCCGGGCCCGATACGCAGTATTTT. It encodes CASSLDPGPDTQYF.

This clonotype was recorded a few times. V and J are TRBV9 and TRBJ2-3; 9 bases fit TRBD2. CDR1 is SGDLS, CDR2 YYNGEE, per germline. CDR3 length: 15 amino acids. Trimming took 1 base from V and 4 from J; bases not matched to a gene: 4. CDR3 nucleotide sequence: TGTGCCAGCAGCGTAAGCGGGGGGATCTCAGATACGCAGTATTTT. It specifies CASSVSGGISDTQYF. Full variable domain (remainder filled in from reference TRBV9 and TRBJ2-3): DSGVTQTPKHLITATGQRVTLRCSPRSGDLSVYWYQQSLDQGLQFLIQYYNGEERAKGNILERFSAQQFPDLHSELNLSSLELGDSALYFCASSVSGGISDTQYFGPGTRLTVL.

This rearrangement joins TRBV11-2 to TRBJ1-1; D call uncertain. V was cut by 7 bases and J by 4 bases, with 10 bases left in between. The germline gives CDR1 SGHAT, CDR2 FQNNGV. The CDR3 length is 12 residues. CDR3 sequence reads: CASMGVGTEAFF. Written as DNA, the CDR3 is TGTGCCAGCATGGGTGTTGGCACTGAAGCTTTCTTT.

The chain carries TRBV7-9 and TRBJ1-2, with D uncertain. Trimming pared 0 bases from V and 8 bases from J, leaving 13 bases between. The CDR3 is 14 amino acids. The germline V gene encodes CDR1 SEHNR and CDR2 FQNEAQ (reference sequence). For the CDR3, the DNA is TGTGCCAGCAGCTTAGCGGTCTTAGGCCGGGGCTACACCTTC. It encodes CASSLAVLGRGYTF.

This chain uses TRBV27 with TRBJ2-1; either TRBD1 or TRBD2 may supply D (5 bases each). CDR3 length: 16 residues. V lost 3 bases, J lost 7 bases, and 19 bases lay in between. Germline V gene sequence: CDR1 MNHEY, CDR2 SMNVEV (reference sequence). CDR3 nucleotides: TGTGCCAGCAGTTTGGGGCGAGGGCGGTTATATAATGAGCAGTTCTTC. Its translation is CASSLGRGRLYNEQFF.

The J gene is TRBJ2-3, the V gene TRBV3-1, with D possibly matching TRBD1 (6 bases). The CDR3 has 15 residues. Germline CDR1 and CDR2: LGHDT and YNNKEL (reference sequence). Trimming took off 0 bases at V and 2 bases at J, with 9 bases between the two ends. This CDR3 is CASSQDGTHTDTQYF. CDR3 DNA: TGTGCCAGCAGCCAAGACGGGACACACACAGATACGCAGTATTTT.

There are a few counts of this clonotype. The genes are TRBV7-8 and TRBJ2-1; no clear D gene. The CDR3 contains 12 residues. V dropped 8 bases and J dropped 8 bases, with 13 bases sitting between them. Per the germline V gene, CDR1 is SGHVS and CDR2 is FQNEAQ. The CDR3 sequence is CASGRDYDEQFF. The DNA of the CDR3 is TGTGCCAGCGGCCGAGATTACGATGAGCAGTTCTTC.

Only a few counts were recorded for this clonotype. The chain joins TRBV28 to TRBJ1-5; D ambiguous. The CDR3 extends over 16 amino acids. V was pared by 7 bases and J by 0 bases, with 16 bases between. Germline V gives CDR1 MDHEN, CDR2 SYDVKM. The chain's CDR3 is CASTRTQIYSNQPQHF. CDR3 sequence (DNA): TGTGCCAGCACCCGTACACAGATTTATAGCAATCAGCCCCAGCATTTT.

This clonotype turned up a few times. J is TRBJ2-5 and V is TRBV3-1; tentative D call: TRBD1 (5 bases). The end of the DNA is better explained by TRBJ2-7, so the J call may be wrong. The CDR3 is 13 residues long. Germline V gives CDR1 LGHDT, CDR2 YNNKEL (reference sequence). CDR3 DNA sequence: TGTGCCAGCAGCCAAGATGGGCAGGGCGAGCAGTACTTC. This encodes CASSQDGQGEQYF.

The rearrangement joins TRBV11-2 to TRBJ1-2, with TRBD1 as a possible D gene (6 bases). Trimming stripped 4 bases from V and 5 bases from J, with 14 bases between. Germline V lookup: CDR1 SGHAT, CDR2 FQNNGV. This CDR3 spans 14 amino acids. The CDR3 region has the DNA TGTGCCAGCAGCTCAATAGGACAGCGATATGGCTACACCTTC. Translated, it gives CASSSIGQRYGYTF.

This clonotype was recorded a few times. The gene calls are TRBV27 and TRBJ1-6; D unresolved. CDR3 length: 12 amino acids. The germline gives CDR1 MNHEY, CDR2 SMNVEV (reference sequence). Trimming took 3 bases from V and 15 from J, leaving 12 bases between them. The CDR3 bases are TGTGCCAGCAGTTTTCCAGGTCGTCTCCTCCACTTT. This translates into CASSFPGRLLHF.

This clonotype was seen a handful of times. The rearrangement uses TRBV20-1 and TRBJ1-2; D gene ambiguous. CDR1 is DFQATT, CDR2 SNEGSKA, per germline (reference sequence). The CDR3 length is 17 residues. V was shortened by 3 bases and J by 1 base, with 21 bases between the two germline ends. CDR3 coding DNA: TGCAGTGCTAGCGATGGCAGCCAAGCCCGGTTTAACTATGGCTACACCTTC. This gives the protein CSASDGSQARFNYGYTF.

The genes are TRBV15 and TRBJ2-7, with D uncertain. The germline V gene encodes CDR1 LNHNV and CDR2 YYDKDF (reference sequence). This CDR3 contains 13 residues. Deletions cut 4 bases from V and 3 bases from J, with 10 bases between. CDR3 protein: CATSKDGDYEQYF. As DNA, the CDR3 is TGTGCCACCAGCAAAGACGGTGACTACGAGCAGTACTTC.

The rearrangement links TRBV12-3 or TRBV12-4 to TRBJ1-5; D is uncertain. With 5 bases removed from V and 2 bases from J, the gap between germline ends came to 16 bases. CDR3 size: 16 residues. CDR3 residues: CASSDGRGGGNQPQHF. DNA for the CDR3: TGTGCCAGCAGTGACGGTCGGGGAGGCGGCAATCAGCCCCAGCATTTT.

The J gene is TRBJ2-5, the V gene TRBV20-1; tentative D call: TRBD2 (7 bases). Germline CDR1 and CDR2: DFQATT and SNEGSKA (reference sequence). The V end was cut by 6 bases, the J end by 5 bases, with 16 bases between. This CDR3 has 13 amino acids. In DNA, the CDR3 is TGCAGTGCGACCCCTGGGGGGGGCGAGACCCAGTACTTC. Translated, it gives CSATPGGGETQYF.

J is TRBJ2-1 and V is TRBV7-2, with D possibly matching TRBD2 (7 bases). This CDR3 is 14 amino acids long. Germline V gene lookup returns CDR1 SGHTA and CDR2 FQGNSA. V was shortened by 0 bases and J by 6 bases, with 9 bases between the two germline ends. The CDR3 DNA sequence: TGTGCCAGCAGCTTAGCGCGGGGGCCCAATGAGCAGTTCTTC. Translating gives CASSLARGPNEQFF.

This clonotype was counted a few times. V usage is TRBV29-1 and J usage is TRBJ2-7; 8 nucleotides align to TRBD2. The CDR3 is 15 amino acids. CDR1 SQVTM and CDR2 ANQGSEA come from the germline V gene. Here the CDR3 DNA reads TGCAGTTGTCTGGCGGGGGGCAGAAGCTCCTACGAGCAGTACTTC. It is translated as CSCLAGGRSSYEQYF.

This chain uses TRBV5-1 with TRBJ2-5, with D possibly matching TRBD2 (6 bases). V was shortened by 4 bases and J by 5 bases, with 18 bases between the two germline ends. The V gene's germline CDR1 is SGHRS and CDR2 YFSETQ. This CDR3 spans 15 amino acids. This chain's CDR3 is CASSPQPGVGETQYF. DNA for the CDR3: TGCGCCAGCAGCCCCCAACCGGGGGTTGGGGAGACCCAGTACTTC.

The genes are TRBV6-5 and TRBJ1-2; D is undetermined. Per germline, CDR1 MNHEY and CDR2 SVGAGI. The CDR3 extends over 16 amino acids. Deletions cut 5 bases from V and 2 bases from J, with 18 bases between. The CDR3 DNA is TGTGCCAGCAGTACTCGGACCGGTCCAACGAACTATGGCTACACCTTC. This translates into CASSTRTGPTNYGYTF.

Here the CDR3 reads CASSPLDAGEQYF. In nucleotides, the CDR3 is TGTGCCAGCAGTCCCCTGGATGCGGGCGAGCAGTACTTC. The V call is TRBV28, the J call TRBJ2-7; tentatively, D is TRBD2 (5 bases). CDR1 MDHEN and CDR2 SYDVKM come from the germline V gene. The CDR3 totals 13 residues. V was pared by 5 bases and J by 6 bases, with 14 bases between.